This record looks at one T cell receptor (beta chain) sequence and its context. Its antigen is not identified. Clones were sequenced by immunoSEQ multiplex PCR, and TCRdb holds only the in-frame ones, with some missing. The sample consists of around 30,000 clones, about nine tenths of them appearing once. This specimen comes from a study of T cells after posttransplantation cyclophosphamide. Overall study findings and caveats: TRB clonality was highly associated with recipient CMV seropositivity and reactivation. Donor CD8+ memory clones often dominated recipient blood repertoires at later times. Blood and skin or GI T cell repertoires showed limited TRB overlap.

Trimming cost V 2 bases and J 5 bases; bases outside gene matches: 3. Germline assignment: CDR1 SGDLS and CDR2 YYNGEE. This CDR3 has 15 amino acids. This clonotype originated in a man in his fifties. The rearrangement links TRBV9 to TRBJ2-1, with TRBD2 matching 11 bases. Sequencing input: PBMCs. This chain's CDR3 is CASSVTSGSDNEQFF. In DNA form, the CDR3 reads TGTGCCAGCAGCGTTACTAGCGGGAGTGACAATGAGCAGTTCTTC.